The TCR beta chain under discussion was sequenced for a study of PD-1 and CTLA-4 blockade in melanoma. Data came from immunoSEQ multiplex PCR; TCRdb stores just in-frame clones and leaves some out. The sample shows some 21,000 clones, roughly 88% of them seen only once. After removal of 0 bases from V and 4 bases from J, the junction contained 12 bases not matched to a gene. CDR3 size: 18 residues. Germline CDR1 reads LNHDA; CDR2 reads SQIVND (reference sequence). This chain uses TRBV19 with TRBJ1-5; TRBD1 aligns across 7 bases. The receptor was derived from a human donor with melanoma. Sequences were derived from CD8+ T cells from peripheral blood, sampled before anti-PD-1 treatment. The CDR3 DNA reads as TGTGCCAGTAGTATAGATGGGACAGCCATAGAAGAAAATCAGCCCCAGCATTTT. This gives the protein CASSIDGTAIEENQPQHF.